One TCR beta chain is described in this entry. Its target is not known. V lost 5 bases, J lost 0 bases, and 10 bases lay in between. CDR1 and CDR2 from the germline V gene are MNHEY and SMNVEV (reference sequence). This CDR3 contains 14 residues. This sample is drawn from a study of Ad26.COV2.S vaccination and SARS-CoV-2 variants. Study observations and caveats: Relative to placebo recipients, vaccine recipients exhibited elevated spike-specific TCR breadth.

The assay was immunoSEQ multiplex PCR, and TCRdb's table has in-frame clones only and misses some. The sample has 350,000 to 500,000 clones; roughly 88% are singletons. The treatment is: around 19 received Ad26.COV2.S at low or high dose, single or two shots; 5 received placebo; per-sample allocation not given. The study sampled participants on day 63 after the first vaccine or placebo injection. An adult of 18-55 years in Boston served as donor. The V and J genes are TRBV27 and TRBJ2-5; D assignment may be TRBD1 or TRBD2 (5 bases each). This receptor was obtained from a person aged 18-60 years who received the Ad26.COV2.S COVID-19 vaccine or a placebo. The sequencing used peripheral blood, collected in a trial of Ad26.COV2.S vaccine versus placebo. The CDR3 spells CASSPGTYQETQYF. The DNA of the CDR3 is TGTGCCAGCAGTCCCGGGACCTACCAAGAGACCCAGTACTTC.